This T cell receptor (beta chain) was recovered during a study of T cells in tuberculosis. Points from the study as a whole: Smaller alpha distances in active tuberculosis partly reflected shorter CDR3-alpha lengths. Smaller distances to GMM-specific TCRs suggested their expansion in active tuberculosis. Samples were chosen by availability of cryopreserved specimens.

About this clone itself: Antigen: not known.

Clones were sequenced by immunoSEQ multiplex PCR, and TCRdb holds only the in-frame ones, with some missing. The data show around 30,000 clones, with roughly 93% seen just once and 9.5% to 12% held by the top ten. Stated time point: new active TB diagnosis, blood taken before or within 7 days of starting treatment. HIV-seronegative South African adults aged 18 years or older had newly diagnosed active tuberculosis. V dropped 2 bases and J dropped 1 base, with 9 bases sitting between them. Germline CDR1 and CDR2: LNHDA and SQIVND (reference sequence). The CDR3 runs to 15 residues. The receptor's source is an adult with tuberculosis. The V gene is TRBV19, the J gene TRBJ1-3; no firm D call. This specimen consisted of PBMCs, obtained at tuberculosis diagnosis. This chain's CDR3 is CASSISGLSGNTIYF. CDR3 in DNA: TGTGCCAGTAGTATATCTGGTCTATCTGGAAACACCATATATTTT.